This TCR beta chain was identified in a study of OX40 agonist ivuxolimab in advanced cancers. Study-wide context: Those enrolled were roughly 80% male, with a mean age of approximately 60 years and ages from about 20 to 90.

Trimming removed 4 bases from V and 6 bases from J, with 11 bases in between. Germline V lookup: CDR1 SSHAT, CDR2 FNYEAQ (reference sequence). CDR3 size: 13 residues. Repertoires were generated with immunoSEQ multiplex PCR, while TCRdb's copy carries only in-frame clones and drops some. The table records tens of thousands of clones, around 90% of them present only once. The table lists this clone with a count of one. The sequencing here drew on CD4+ or CD8+ T cells sorted from blood, taken in a trial of the OX40 agonist ivuxolimab. The TCR comes from an adult with an advanced solid tumor such as melanoma, head and neck, liver or kidney cancer. This chain joins TRBV7-7 and TRBJ2-3, with a weak D call TRBD1 (5 bases). The CDR3 nucleotides read TGTGCCAGCAGCTCCGCTAGACAGGATACGCAGTATTTT. It specifies CASSSARQDTQYF.